This TCR beta chain was documented in a study of beta chain features in type 1 diabetes. Across the study: What patients shared with healthy donors was a similar profile of age, gender and cell yields. Whole-study findings and limits: When Type 1 diabetes patients were examined, their TCRB CDR3s proved moderately but significantly shorter in all four CD4+ subsets.

Expressed TCRB transcripts were sequenced because the entire RNA isolate underwent reverse transcription. Sequenced by immunoSEQ multiplex PCR; TCRdb stores in-frame clones only, minus some. This sample has under 950,000 clones, with 15% to 20% found just once. This clone turned up a few times. The antigen is unknown. Naive, central memory, regulatory and stem cell-like memory cells within the CD4+ compartment were sorted using CD45RO/CCR7/CD25/CD127/CD95/CD27. Material for sequencing was naive CD4+ T cells from blood. The sequence came from a woman between 18 and 29 years old in good health.

The chain's CDR3 is CASSHQEADTQYF. The CDR3, as DNA: TGTGCCAGCAGTCACCAAGAGGCAGATACGCAGTATTTT. The V and J genes are TRBV6-5 and TRBJ2-3; unclear D gene. The CDR3 runs 13 residues. Trimming cost V 5 bases and J 4 bases, with 10 bases left between them. Germline assignment: CDR1 MNHEY and CDR2 SVGAGI.